These 7 T cell receptor beta chains originate from one sample sequenced in a study of vaccination and CD4 T cells after COVID-19. Indicated treatment: approximately 9-day PBMC culture with coronavirus spike peptide pools or control peptides (ViraFEST assay). No antigens are known for them. Cultured CD4+ T-cell DNA underwent Oncomine TCR Beta short-read sequencing. TCRdb reprocessed the PCR reads with MiXCR, giving one entry per CDR3 protein. Of about 3,900 distinct CDR3 sequences in the sample, roughly 21% were seen once. The source material was CD4+ T cells from blood, cultured in vitro. The receptors derive from a human donor who had recovered from COVID-19.

This clonotype is medium-sized within its sample. The gene calls are TRBV6-5 and TRBJ1-4, with D possibly matching TRBD1 (6 bases). Germline loops: CDR1 MNHEY, CDR2 SVGAGI. This CDR3 comprises 14 residues. V lost 4 bases, J lost 1 base, and 7 bases lay in between. The CDR3 protein is CASSSTGTNEKLFF. The CDR3 DNA sequence: TGTGCCAGCAGTTCGACAGGAACTAATGAAAAACTGTTTTTT.

Sample share makes this clonotype medium-sized. The chain employs TRBV7-8 and TRBJ1-2; TRBD1 is a possible D gene (5 bases). Looked up from germline, CDR1 is SGHVS and CDR2 is FQNEAQ. The CDR3 loop spans 14 amino acids. Trimming pared 5 bases from V and 3 bases from J, leaving 13 bases between. Written as DNA, the CDR3 is TGTGCCAGCAGCCCCGCAGGGCCCGACTATGGCTACACCTTC. Amino acids: CASSPAGPDYGYTF.

The CDR3 DNA sequence: TGTGCCAGCAGCCCCCGGTTGGGGGTTTCTGATGGCTACACCTTC. Protein: CASSPRLGVSDGYTF. The chain employs TRBV14 and TRBJ1-2; TRBD1 might be the D (5 bases). The CDR3 consists of 15 residues. Trimming stripped 4 bases from V and 6 bases from J, with 18 bases between. Germline CDR1 and CDR2: SGHDN and FVKESK.

The chain links TRBV12-3 or TRBV12-4 to TRBJ1-3; no definite D call. This CDR3 spans 15 amino acids. The V end lost 6 bases, the J end lost 4 bases, and 16 bases lay between the germline ends. CDR3 protein: CASSSPLAGGNTIYF. The CDR3 bases are TGTGCCAGCAGCTCTCCTTTGGCAGGAGGAAACACCATATATTTT.

By its share, this clonotype is medium-sized. V and J are TRBV6-1 and TRBJ1-1; D possibly corresponds to TRBD1 (6 bases). CDR1 is MNHNS and CDR2 is SASEGT in the germline V gene. Trimming cost V 7 bases and J 4 bases, with 19 bases left between them. The CDR3 runs to 15 residues. The CDR3 DNA is TGTGCCAGCAAAGGCTCCGGGGGCGCGGCCACTGAAGCTTTCTTT. Amino acid sequence: CASKGSGGAATEAFF.

By sample fraction, this clonotype is medium-sized (0.01 to 0.1%). V is TRBV24-1 and J is TRBJ2-3; 11 nucleotides agree with TRBD2. CDR1 KGHDR and CDR2 SFDVKD come from the germline V gene. The CDR3 extends over 16 amino acids. V shed 10 bases, J shed 8 bases, and the junction held 16 bases outside the gene matches. The CDR3 spells CATNPIAGGQWGTQYF. As DNA, the CDR3 is TGTGCCACAAACCCCATAGCGGGGGGGCAATGGGGTACGCAGTATTTT.

This clonotype ranks as medium-sized (0.01 to 0.1%). CDR3 sequence: CASKGRTYNEQFF. For the CDR3, the DNA is TGTGCCAGCAAGGGCAGGACTTACAATGAGCAGTTCTTC. The rearrangement links TRBV2 to TRBJ2-1; possible D gene TRBD2, 5 bases. V dropped 7 bases and J dropped 4 bases, with 11 bases sitting between them. The CDR3 has 13 residues. The germline V gene encodes CDR1 SNHLY and CDR2 FYNNEI.